The 8 T cell receptor beta chains in this list originate from one sample, sequenced in a study of cytomegalovirus exposure and HLA in healthy donors. PCR involved 60 Vbeta and 13 Jbeta primers. Generated by immunoSEQ multiplex PCR, the TCRdb table keeps only in-frame clones and is missing some. There are about 130,000 clones in the sample, with roughly 2% held by the top ten. The sample taken for sequencing was PBMCs. These receptors all come from a woman aged 60-75 years in good health and CMV-seronegative.

V and J are TRBV19 and TRBJ1-4; maybe TRBD1 (5 bases). The germline V gene has CDR1 LNHDA and CDR2 SQIVND (reference sequence). Trimming cost V 8 bases and J 4 bases, with 17 bases left between them. The CDR3 has 15 residues. The CDR3, as DNA: TGTGCCAGTGGGTCTAGGGGCGGCCGTAATGAAAAACTGTTTTTT. Residues: CASGSRGGRNEKLFF.

The chain couples TRBV29-1 to TRBJ2-3; TRBD2 matches at 14 bases. Germline trimming cut 4 bases from V and 1 base from J; bases unmatched to any gene: 1. CDR1 is SQVTM and CDR2 is ANQGSEA in the germline V gene. The CDR3 covers 15 residues. CDR3 loop: CSVGGLAGGTDTQYF. CDR3 DNA sequence: TGCAGCGTTGGGGGACTAGCGGGGGGCACAGATACGCAGTATTTT.

The V and J genes are TRBV28 and TRBJ1-1, with D uncertain. The CDR3 has 14 amino acids. Trimming cost V 6 bases and J 0 bases, with 11 bases left between them. The germline CDR1 and CDR2 sequences are MDHEN and SYDVKM. This CDR3 reads CASRAGSMNTEAFF. In DNA form, the CDR3 reads TGTGCCAGCAGAGCCGGGAGCATGAACACTGAAGCTTTCTTT.

The chain recombines TRBV6-1 with TRBJ1-2; TRBD1 might be the D (5 bases). V lost 5 bases, J lost 7 bases, and 14 bases lay in between. Germline V gives CDR1 MNHNS, CDR2 SASEGT. The CDR3 totals 13 residues. The CDR3 nucleotides read TGTGCCAGCAGTCCTCAGGGTAATGGTGGCTACACCTTC. Amino acids: CASSPQGNGGYTF.

The V gene is TRBV30, the J gene TRBJ1-1, with D uncertain. Germline-derived CDR1 and CDR2 are GTSNPN and SVGIG (reference sequence). This CDR3 has 13 amino acids. Trimming cost V 5 bases and J 2 bases, with 12 bases left between them. The CDR3 spells CAWVGRDNTEAFF. The CDR3 coding sequence is TGTGCCTGGGTTGGGCGGGATAACACTGAAGCTTTCTTT.

The chain combines TRBV7-9 with TRBJ1-5; D might be TRBD1 (6 bases). Germline V lookup: CDR1 SEHNR, CDR2 FQNEAQ (reference sequence). The V and J ends lost 5 bases and 7 bases respectively, with 12 bases between them. The length of the CDR3 is 13 residues. The CDR3 nucleotides read TGTGCCAGCAGCCTACAGGGAAGCCAGCCCCAGCATTTT. Its protein product is CASSLQGSQPQHF.

The chain recombines TRBV5-5 with TRBJ1-5, with D possibly TRBD1 on 5 matching bases. V was shortened by 4 bases and J by 3 bases, with 14 bases between the two germline ends. Germline V lookup: CDR1 SGHKS, CDR2 YYEKEE (reference sequence). This CDR3 has 15 residues. The CDR3: CASSPMDNFNQPQHF. The DNA of the CDR3 is TGTGCCAGCAGCCCAATGGACAACTTCAATCAGCCCCAGCATTTT.

In nucleotides, the CDR3 is TGTGCCAGCACCTATAGCTCCTATAATTCACCCCTCCACTTT. It is translated as CASTYSSYNSPLHF. The V call is TRBV16, the J call TRBJ1-6; D is uncertain. The V gene lost 7 bases and the J gene lost 0 bases, with 7 bases spanning the gap. CDR3 length: 14 residues. Germline V gene data show CDR1 as KGHSY and CDR2 as FQNENV.